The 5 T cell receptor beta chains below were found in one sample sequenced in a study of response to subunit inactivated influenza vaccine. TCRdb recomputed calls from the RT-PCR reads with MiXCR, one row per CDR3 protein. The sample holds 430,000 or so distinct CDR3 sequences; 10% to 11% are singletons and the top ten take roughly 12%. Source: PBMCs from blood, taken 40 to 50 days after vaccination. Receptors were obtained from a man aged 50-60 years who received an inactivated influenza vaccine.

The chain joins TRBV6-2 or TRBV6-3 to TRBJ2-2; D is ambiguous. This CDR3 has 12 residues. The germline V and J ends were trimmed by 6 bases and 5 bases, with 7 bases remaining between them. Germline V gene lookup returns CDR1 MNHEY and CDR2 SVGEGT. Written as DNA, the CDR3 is TGTGCCAGCAGAAGAGCGACCGGGGAGCTGTTTTTT. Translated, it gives CASRRATGELFF.

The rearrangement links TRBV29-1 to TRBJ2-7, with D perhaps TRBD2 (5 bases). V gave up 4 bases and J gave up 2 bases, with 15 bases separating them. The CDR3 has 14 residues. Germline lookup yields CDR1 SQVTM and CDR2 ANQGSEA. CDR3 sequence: CSVGWGASPYEQYF. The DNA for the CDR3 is TGCAGCGTTGGGTGGGGAGCTTCGCCCTACGAGCAGTACTTC.

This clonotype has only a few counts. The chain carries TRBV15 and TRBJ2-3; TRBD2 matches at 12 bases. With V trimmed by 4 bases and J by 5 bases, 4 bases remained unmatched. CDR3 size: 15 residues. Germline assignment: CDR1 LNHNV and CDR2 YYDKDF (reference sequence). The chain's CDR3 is CATSKLAGGGDTQYF. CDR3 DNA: TGTGCCACCAGCAAACTAGCGGGAGGTGGAGATACGCAGTATTTT. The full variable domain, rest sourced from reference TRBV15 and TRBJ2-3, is DAMVIQNPRYQVTQFGKPVTLSCSQTLNHNVMYWYQQKSSQAPKLLFHYYDKDFNNEADTPDNFQSRRPNTSFCFLDIRSPGLGDTAMYLCATSKLAGGGDTQYFGPGTRLTVL.

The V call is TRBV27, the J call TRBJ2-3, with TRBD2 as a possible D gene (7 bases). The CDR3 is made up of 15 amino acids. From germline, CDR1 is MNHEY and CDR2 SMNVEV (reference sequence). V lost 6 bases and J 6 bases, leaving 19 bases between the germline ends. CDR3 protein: CASSPVGGALDTQYF. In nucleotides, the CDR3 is TGTGCCAGCAGCCCAGTGGGGGGGGCTTTGGATACGCAGTATTTT.

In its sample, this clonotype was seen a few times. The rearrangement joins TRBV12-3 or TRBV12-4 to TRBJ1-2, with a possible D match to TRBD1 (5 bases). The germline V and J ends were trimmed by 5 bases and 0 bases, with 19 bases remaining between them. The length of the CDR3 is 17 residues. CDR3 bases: TGTGCCAGCAGTGGGCGGCCCAGGGCCTTCCCTAACTATGGCTACACCTTC. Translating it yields CASSGRPRAFPNYGYTF.